A selection of T cell receptor beta chains follows, all from one sample in a study of T cell repertoires in ileal Crohn's disease. TCRdb keeps only in-frame clones here, not all; method: immunoSEQ multiplex PCR. The sample holds thousands of clones, 83% seen once. The specimen was ileal tissue. Source of these receptors: an adult with Crohn's disease. Each CDR3 is given with its conserved first and last residue. A D gene is named only where the DNA matches it firmly. Size is omitted from some rows. Given values are once, few, many or a class for expanded clones.

>TRBJ2-1|NA|TRBV29-1|TRBD2
TGCAGCGCCCCTAGCGGGAGGTATGGGTGGCATGAGCAGTTCTTC
CSAPSGRYGWHEQFF
>TRBJ2-5|NA|TRBV5-1|NA
TGCGCCAGCAGCTTGCTAGCCACAGGGGAGACCCAGTACTTC
CASSLLATGETQYF
>TRBJ1-5|NA|TRBV6-5|NA
TGTGCCAGCAGTCATGGCTACAGCCAGCCCCAGCATTTT
CASSHGYSQPQHF
>TRBJ2-5|NA|TRBV5-1|NA
TGCGCCAGCAGCTTGCCTCCCGAGCAAGAGACCCAGTACTTC
CASSLPPEQETQYF
>TRBJ2-2|NA|TRBV6-1|NA
TGTGCCAGCAGTGAGGCAGGGGGGCCCGGGGAGCTGTTTTTT
CASSEAGGPGELFF
>TRBJ2-6|NA|TRBV7-9|NA
TGTGCCAGCAGCTTCAGGGGCTCGTCTGGGGCCAACGTCCTGACTTTC
CASSFRGSSGANVLTF
>TRBJ1-5|NA|TRBV27|TRBD1
TGTGCCAGCAGCCCCCACGTGGGCAGGGGGCCTCAGCCCCAGCATTTT
CASSPHVGRGPQPQHF
>TRBJ1-5|NA|TRBV28|TRBD1
TGTGCCAGCGGACAGGGCATTAATCAGCCCCAGCATTTT
CASGQGINQPQHF
>TRBJ2-3|NA|TRBV5-1|TRBD2
TGCGCCAGCAGCTTGGCCACTAGCGGGGGCGCGGGAGATACGCAGTATTTT
CASSLATSGGAGDTQYF
>TRBJ1-1|NA|TRBV5-4|NA
TGTGCCAGCAGCTTTAGAGGTGGGAACACTGAAGCTTTCTTT
CASSFRGGNTEAFF
>TRBJ2-7|NA|TRBV27|NA
TGTGCCAGCAGTTTCAGCAGGGCAAGAGAGCAGTACTTC
CASSFSRAREQYF
>TRBJ1-1|NA|TRBV18|NA
TGTGCCAGCTCACCTCGTTTACAGGGCTTGAACACTGAAGCTTTCTTT
CASSPRLQGLNTEAFF
>TRBJ1-5|NA|TRBV27|TRBD1
TGTGCCAGCAGTTTAGACAGGGGCGGGGATCAGCCCCAGCATTTT
CASSLDRGGDQPQHF
>TRBJ1-5|NA|TRBV15|NA
TGTGCCACCAGTGCACAGGGATATAGCAATCAGCCCCAGCATTTT
CATSAQGYSNQPQHF
>TRBJ1-4|NA|TRBV19|NA
TGTGCCAGTAGGAGGACAGCAACTAATGAAAAACTGTTTTTT
CASRRTATNEKLFF
>TRBJ2-7|NA|TRBV7-4|NA
TGTGCCAGCAGCTCCCCCCGTCACGAGCAGTACTTC
CASSSPRHEQYF
>TRBJ2-7|NA|TRBV5-5|TRBD2
TGTGCCAGCAGCGGAGGACTAGCGGGCCCGAACAGATACGAGCAGTACTTC
CASSGGLAGPNRYEQYF
>TRBJ2-5|NA|TRBV2|NA
TGTGCCAGCAGTGTCGTGGAGACCCAGTACTTC
CASSVVETQYF
>TRBJ1-2|NA|TRBV5-4|NA
TGTGCCAGCAGCTTGAACGAACTCGTCTATGGCTACACCTTC
CASSLNELVYGYTF
>TRBJ1-1|once|TRBV6-6|TRBD1
TGTGCCAGCAGTTTCGACAGGGGCGTCACTGAAGCTTTCTTT
CASSFDRGVTEAFF
>TRBJ2-2|NA|TRBV5-5|TRBD1
TGTGCCAGCAGCCTCGGACAGGGCGGTATCGGGGAGCTGTTTTTT
CASSLGQGGIGELFF
>TRBJ2-5|NA|TRBV4-3|TRBD2
TGCGCCAGCAGCCAACCGACTAGCGGGAGGTGCTCAGGGGAGACCCAGTACTTC
CASSQPTSGRCSGETQYF